The rows below give T cell receptor beta chains drawn from one sample of a study of T cell responses to AZD1222 COVID-19 vaccine. The table came from immunoSEQ multiplex PCR; TCRdb's copy has only in-frame clones and leaves some out. The data hold 90,000 to 150,000 clones, with around nine tenths observed a single time. The sample here was peripheral blood, taken on day 0 of AZD1222 vaccination. The receptor set was obtained from an adult in good health. Both conserved end residues are part of each CDR3. Each record gives: V gene, D gene, J gene, clone size, CDR3 DNA, CDR3 protein. A D gene is named only where the DNA matches it firmly. The size field is filled for only some rows; it gives once, few, many or a size class.

v_call: TRBV12-3/TRBV12-4
d_call: -
j_call: TRBJ1-2
clone_size: few
cdr3_nt: TGTGCCAGCACCTGGGGGGTGGGCGGCTACACCTTC
cdr3_aa: CASTWGVGGYTF

v_call: TRBV19
d_call: -
j_call: TRBJ1-4
clone_size: -
cdr3_nt: TGTGCCAGTAGTCCGACAAGCCAAGCAACTAATGAAAAACTGTTTTTT
cdr3_aa: CASSPTSQATNEKLFF

v_call: TRBV5-1
d_call: TRBD1
j_call: TRBJ1-3
clone_size: -
cdr3_nt: TGCGCCAGCAGCTCGGGACAGACCTCTGGAAACACCATATATTTT
cdr3_aa: CASSSGQTSGNTIYF

v_call: TRBV9
d_call: -
j_call: TRBJ1-2
clone_size: -
cdr3_nt: TGTGCCAGCAGCGTAGATCCACGACACCAGTCGGGCTACACCTTC
cdr3_aa: CASSVDPRHQSGYTF

v_call: TRBV5-5
d_call: -
j_call: TRBJ1-6
clone_size: -
cdr3_nt: TGTGCCAGCAGCTTGGAAAAGGGACCAAATAATTCACCCCTCCACTTT
cdr3_aa: CASSLEKGPNNSPLHF

v_call: TRBV4-3
d_call: TRBD1
j_call: TRBJ1-6
clone_size: -
cdr3_nt: TGCGCCAGCAGCCAAGAAGGGTCAGGGGGAGTTAATTCACCCCTCCACTTT
cdr3_aa: CASSQEGSGGVNSPLHF

v_call: TRBV3-1/TRBV3-2
d_call: -
j_call: TRBJ1-1
clone_size: -
cdr3_nt: TGTGCCAGCAGCCAGCTTATACTGGGGACTGAAGCTTTCTTT
cdr3_aa: CASSQLILGTEAFF

v_call: TRBV12-3/TRBV12-4
d_call: -
j_call: TRBJ1-1
clone_size: -
cdr3_nt: TGTGCCAGCAGTTTAGGAGTCGCTGAAGCTTTCTTT
cdr3_aa: CASSLGVAEAFF

v_call: TRBV7-9
d_call: -
j_call: TRBJ1-1
clone_size: -
cdr3_nt: TGTGCCAGCAGCGCACAAGAGAATACTGAAGCTTTCTTT
cdr3_aa: CASSAQENTEAFF

v_call: TRBV19
d_call: -
j_call: TRBJ1-5
clone_size: medium-sized
cdr3_nt: TGTGCCAGTAGTACTCCGACGATTCAGCCCCAGCATTTT
cdr3_aa: CASSTPTIQPQHF

v_call: TRBV27
d_call: -
j_call: TRBJ1-4
clone_size: -
cdr3_nt: TGTGCCAGCAGTTTGACAGGCCTTAATGAAAAACTGTTTTTT
cdr3_aa: CASSLTGLNEKLFF

v_call: TRBV9
d_call: TRBD2
j_call: TRBJ2-1
clone_size: -
cdr3_nt: TGTGCCAGCAGCGTGGTAGAGGGACTAGCGGGGGGGACTGAGCAGTTCTTC
cdr3_aa: CASSVVEGLAGGTEQFF

v_call: TRBV7-3
d_call: TRBD2
j_call: TRBJ2-5
clone_size: -
cdr3_nt: TGTGCCAGCAGCTCAATAGCGGGGGGGCAGGAGACCCAGTACTTC
cdr3_aa: CASSSIAGGQETQYF

v_call: TRBV11-2
d_call: -
j_call: TRBJ1-6
clone_size: -
cdr3_nt: TGTGCCAGCAGCTTCGGGACGGCATTAGGGAATTCACCCCTCCACTTT
cdr3_aa: CASSFGTALGNSPLHF

v_call: TRBV19
d_call: -
j_call: TRBJ2-7
clone_size: few
cdr3_nt: TGTGCCAGTAGCAATAGCGAGTACGAGCAGTACTTC
cdr3_aa: CASSNSEYEQYF

v_call: TRBV4-2
d_call: -
j_call: TRBJ1-6
clone_size: -
cdr3_nt: TGTGCCAGCAGCTCAGCTGCGAATTCACCCCTCCACTTT
cdr3_aa: CASSSAANSPLHF

v_call: TRBV12-3/TRBV12-4
d_call: TRBD1
j_call: TRBJ1-1
clone_size: -
cdr3_nt: TGTGCCAGCAGCCAGGGGGGGTTCACTGAAGCTTTCTTT
cdr3_aa: CASSQGGFTEAFF

v_call: TRBV12-3/TRBV12-4
d_call: TRBD1
j_call: TRBJ1-2
clone_size: -
cdr3_nt: TGTGCCAGCAGGGACAGGGATGGCTACACCTTC
cdr3_aa: CASRDRDGYTF

v_call: TRBV5-1
d_call: TRBD2
j_call: TRBJ2-3
clone_size: -
cdr3_nt: TGCGCCAGCACCAAGCGGGGGGGCGTGACAGATACGCAGTATTTT
cdr3_aa: CASTKRGGVTDTQYF

v_call: TRBV5-1
d_call: -
j_call: TRBJ2-1
clone_size: once
cdr3_nt: TGCGCCAGCCAGAGGGGGGGCTCGTCCTACAATGAGCAGTTCTTC
cdr3_aa: CASQRGGSSYNEQFF

v_call: TRBV5-1
d_call: -
j_call: TRBJ1-2
clone_size: -
cdr3_nt: TGCGCCAGCAGCCCCAGCCTGGGAGGGAACTATGGCTACACCTTC
cdr3_aa: CASSPSLGGNYGYTF

v_call: TRBV1
d_call: -
j_call: TRBJ2-5
clone_size: -
cdr3_nt: TGCACCAGCAGCCAAGAAGAGACCCAGTACTTC
cdr3_aa: CTSSQEETQYF

v_call: TRBV9
d_call: -
j_call: TRBJ1-1
clone_size: -
cdr3_nt: TGTGCCAGCAGCGTAGCTGGGACAAACACTGAAGCTTTCTTT
cdr3_aa: CASSVAGTNTEAFF

v_call: TRBV27
d_call: -
j_call: TRBJ2-2
clone_size: -
cdr3_nt: TGTGCCAGCAGTTTAACCGGAGGAGGGGAGCTGTTTTTT
cdr3_aa: CASSLTGGGELFF

v_call: TRBV12-3/TRBV12-4
d_call: -
j_call: TRBJ1-2
clone_size: few
cdr3_nt: TGTGCCAGCAGTTGGGAGGTGCGGAAAGGCTACACCTTC
cdr3_aa: CASSWEVRKGYTF

v_call: TRBV5-1
d_call: -
j_call: TRBJ1-3
clone_size: once
cdr3_nt: TGCGCCAGCAGCTTGGCACAGGGAAGGGACACCATATATTTT
cdr3_aa: CASSLAQGRDTIYF

v_call: TRBV6-5
d_call: -
j_call: TRBJ1-6
clone_size: -
cdr3_nt: TGTGCCAGCAGTTACAGGGTTCTGAATTCACCCCTCCACTTT
cdr3_aa: CASSYRVLNSPLHF

v_call: TRBV19
d_call: TRBD1
j_call: TRBJ1-1
clone_size: -
cdr3_nt: TGTGCCAGTAGTATAACCAGGGGGGTTGAAGCTTTCTTT
cdr3_aa: CASSITRGVEAFF

v_call: TRBV7-8
d_call: -
j_call: TRBJ1-1
clone_size: once
cdr3_nt: TGTGCCAGCAGCTTAGGGGCCCCAGAAGCTTTCTTT
cdr3_aa: CASSLGAPEAFF

v_call: TRBV5-3
d_call: -
j_call: TRBJ1-1
clone_size: once
cdr3_nt: TGTGCCAGAAGCTTAGCAGGCTTGAACACTGAAGCTTTCTTT
cdr3_aa: CARSLAGLNTEAFF

v_call: TRBV7-8
d_call: TRBD1
j_call: TRBJ1-5
clone_size: -
cdr3_nt: TGTGCCAGCAGCTCGGACAGGGGCAAAGGACAGCCCCAGCATTTT
cdr3_aa: CASSSDRGKGQPQHF

v_call: TRBV12-5
d_call: -
j_call: TRBJ1-1
clone_size: few
cdr3_nt: TGTGCTAGTGGGACGGGGCTCACTGAAGCTTTCTTT
cdr3_aa: CASGTGLTEAFF

v_call: TRBV7-8
d_call: -
j_call: TRBJ1-1
clone_size: few
cdr3_nt: TGTGCCAGCAGTCCCCACCAGGGACTCACGAACACTGAAGCTTTCTTT
cdr3_aa: CASSPHQGLTNTEAFF

v_call: TRBV24-1
d_call: TRBD1
j_call: TRBJ1-2
clone_size: -
cdr3_nt: TGTGCCACCATACAGGGGGCTGATGGCTACACCTTC
cdr3_aa: CATIQGADGYTF